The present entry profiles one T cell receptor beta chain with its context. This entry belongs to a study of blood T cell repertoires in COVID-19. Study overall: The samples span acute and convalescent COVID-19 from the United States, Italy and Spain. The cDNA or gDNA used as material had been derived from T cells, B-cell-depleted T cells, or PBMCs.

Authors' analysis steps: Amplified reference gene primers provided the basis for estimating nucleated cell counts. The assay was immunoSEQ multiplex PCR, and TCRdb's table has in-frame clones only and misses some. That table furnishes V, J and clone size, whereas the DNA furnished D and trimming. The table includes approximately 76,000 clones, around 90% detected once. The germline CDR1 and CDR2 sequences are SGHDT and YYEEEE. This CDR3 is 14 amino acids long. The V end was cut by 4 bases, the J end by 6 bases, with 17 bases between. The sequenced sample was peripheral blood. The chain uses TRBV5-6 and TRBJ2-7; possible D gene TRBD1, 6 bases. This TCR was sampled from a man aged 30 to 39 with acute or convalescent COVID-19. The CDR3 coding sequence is TGTGCCAGCAGCCTAACAGGGTTCACCGCCGAGCAGTACTTC. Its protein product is CASSLTGFTAEQYF.